These 21 T cell receptor beta chains originate from one sample sequenced in a study of cytomegalovirus exposure and HLA in healthy donors. PCR primers comprised 60 Vbeta and 13 Jbeta primers. Sequenced by immunoSEQ multiplex PCR; TCRdb stores in-frame clones only, minus some. The data hold 95,000 to 150,000 clones, with 70% to 85% observed a single time. The sample taken for sequencing was PBMCs. The source of these receptors is a woman in her forties or fifties in good health and CMV-seronegative.

CDR3 DNA sequence: TGTGCCAGCGTTGGGGACTTCACTACTTTTAGCAATCAGCCCCAGCATTTT. Translating gives CASVGDFTTFSNQPQHF. V and J are TRBV19 and TRBJ1-5; D is perhaps TRBD1 (5 bases). CDR3 length equals 17 residues. Trimming took off 9 bases at V and 0 bases at J, with 21 bases between the two ends. Germline values: CDR1 LNHDA, CDR2 SQIVND (reference sequence). The full variable domain, rest sourced from reference TRBV19 and TRBJ1-5, is DGGITQSPKYLFRKEGQNVTLSCEQNLNHDAMYWYRQDPGQGLRLIYYSQIVNDFQKGDIAEGYSVSREKKESFPLTVTSAQKNPTAFYLCASVGDFTTFSNQPQHFGDGTRLSIL.

The rearrangement uses TRBV11-3 and TRBJ2-7; D unclear. The germline gives CDR1 SGHNT, CDR2 YENEEA. V lost 1 base and J lost 5, with 12 bases in between. The CDR3 is 14 residues long. The CDR3 protein is CASSLVAESHEQYF. CDR3 coding DNA: TGTGCCAGCAGCTTAGTGGCGGAATCCCACGAGCAGTACTTC.

The chain uses TRBV9 and TRBJ2-5, with 10 bases fitting TRBD1. The DNA end is more similar to TRBJ2-7, so the J call may be wrong. CDR3 length: 17 residues. Germline CDR1 and CDR2: SGDLS and YYNGEE. The chain's CDR3 is CASSAAVRGTGVYEQYF. Here the CDR3 DNA reads TGTGCCAGCAGCGCAGCCGTAAGAGGGACAGGGGTTTACGAGCAGTACTTC.

The table lists this clone with a few counts. The genes are TRBV7-9 and TRBJ1-1, with D perhaps TRBD1 (5 bases). Germline CDR1 and CDR2: SEHNR and FQNEAQ (reference sequence). Trimming shortened V by 6 bases and J by 1 base, and 18 bases separated the two germline ends. The CDR3 sequence is 16 residues long. CDR3 coding DNA: TGTGCCAGCAGTTATTTGGGGGGGACGGAGAACACTGAAGCTTTCTTT. Translation gives CASSYLGGTENTEAFF.

This clone was seen once. The chain combines TRBV5-1 with TRBJ2-3; weak D call: TRBD1 (5 bases). Per the germline V gene, CDR1 is SGHRS and CDR2 is YFSETQ. This CDR3 has 15 residues. Trimming stripped 0 bases from V and 3 bases from J, with 11 bases between. CDR3 residues: CASSLAAGKTDTQYF. DNA of the CDR3: TGCGCCAGCAGCTTGGCGGCAGGGAAGACAGATACGCAGTATTTT.

The chain couples TRBV11-1 to TRBJ2-1; D is undetermined. Germline V gene sequence: CDR1 SGHAT, CDR2 FQDESV (reference sequence). V lost 1 base and J lost 15, with 13 bases in between. The CDR3 runs 12 residues. The CDR3 nucleotides are TGTGCCAGCAGCTTAGACCCAGAGGTTCGGTTCTTC. It encodes CASSLDPEVRFF.

This clone was counted once. The chain has TRBV27 and TRBJ1-1; 7 nucleotides match TRBD1. Looked up from germline, CDR1 is MNHEY and CDR2 is SMNVEV (reference sequence). After removal of 5 bases from V and 4 bases from J, the junction contained 13 bases not matched to a gene. The CDR3 length is 16 residues. CDR3 residues: CASSASGTASGTEAFF. Here the CDR3 DNA reads TGTGCCAGCAGTGCCTCCGGGACAGCCTCGGGCACTGAAGCTTTCTTT.

The chain joins TRBV5-4 to TRBJ1-6, with 10 bases identical to TRBD1. The CDR3 is 14 residues long. J gave up 9 bases and V 4 bases, and 4 bases lay outside the gene matches. Germline loops: CDR1 SGHNT, CDR2 YYREEE (reference sequence). CDR3 sequence reads: CASSRQGAGSPLHF. The CDR3 DNA sequence: TGTGCCAGCAGCCGACAGGGGGCAGGTTCACCCCTCCACTTT.

The rearrangement joins TRBV29-1 to TRBJ1-1; 7 nucleotides align to TRBD1. The CDR3 runs to 13 residues. V trimming: 4 bases; J trimming: 4 bases; junction bases outside the gene matches: 6. Germline CDR1 reads SQVTM; CDR2 reads ANQGSEA. CDR3 nucleotides: TGCAGCGTTGGGATCTCAGGGGGCACTGAAGCTTTCTTT. Translated: CSVGISGGTEAFF.

This clone was recorded only once. The chain uses TRBV19 and TRBJ2-5, with 8 bases identical to TRBD2. The germline V gene encodes CDR1 LNHDA and CDR2 SQIVND (reference sequence). The CDR3 runs to 17 residues. V lost 4 bases, J lost 4 bases, and 14 bases stayed unmatched. DNA for the CDR3: TGTGCCAGTAGTAAAGGACTACCGGGACTAGTGGGAGAGACCCAGTACTTC. This encodes CASSKGLPGLVGETQYF.

This clone was detected a few times. The chain has TRBV5-1 and TRBJ2-1; weak D call: TRBD2 (5 bases). In germline, CDR1 is SGHRS, CDR2 YFSETQ. Trimming pared 1 base from V and 10 bases from J, leaving 18 bases between. The CDR3 spans 15 residues. CDR3 in amino acids: CASSLSTSATGEQFF. CDR3 nucleotides: TGCGCCAGCAGCTTGAGCACTAGTGCTACGGGAGAGCAGTTCTTC. Together with reference TRBV5-1 and TRBJ2-1, the CDR3 gives the full variable domain: KAGVTQTPRYLIKTRGQQVTLSCSPISGHRSVSWYQQTPGQGLQFLFEYFSETQRNKGNFPGRFSGRQFSNSRSEMNVSTLELGDSALYLCASSLSTSATGEQFFGPGTRLTVL.

The rearrangement uses TRBV13 and TRBJ2-1; 10 bases line up with TRBD2. The germline CDR1 and CDR2 sequences are PRHDT and FYEKMQ (reference sequence). The CDR3 sequence is 15 residues long. V lost 5 bases and J lost 6; bases outside the gene matches: 7. The chain's CDR3 is CASSPNSGRLNEQFF. The DNA of the CDR3 is TGTGCCAGCAGCCCCAATAGCGGGAGGCTCAATGAGCAGTTCTTC.

Concerning this clone: Additional DNA sequences in this sample encode the identical CDR3. V and J are TRBV5-1 and TRBJ2-4, with 7 bases that match TRBD1. Germline-derived CDR1 and CDR2 are SGHRS and YFSETQ. This CDR3 is 14 amino acids long. V shed 4 bases, J shed 4 bases, and the junction held 5 bases outside the gene matches. CDR3 sequence reads: CASSPGTDKNIQYF. The CDR3 bases are TGCGCCAGCAGCCCCGGGACAGATAAAAACATTCAGTACTTC.

This clone appeared a few times. This sequence joins TRBV5-4 and TRBJ2-1; 12 positions agree with TRBD2. Trimming cost V 0 bases and J 7 bases; bases outside gene matches: 2. Germline assignment: CDR1 SGHNT and CDR2 YYREEE (reference sequence). The CDR3 is 15 amino acids. This CDR3 is CASSLVGLAGNEQFF. The DNA of the CDR3 is TGTGCCAGCAGCTTGGTTGGACTAGCGGGGAATGAGCAGTTCTTC.

CDR3 in amino acids: CASSVGGDNQPQHF. Written as DNA, the CDR3 is TGTGCCAGCAGCGTGGGGGGTGACAATCAGCCCCAGCATTTT. The rearrangement joins TRBV9 to TRBJ1-5; a possible D gene is TRBD1 (5 bases). V lost 2 bases, J lost 3 bases, and 9 bases lay in between. Germline V gives CDR1 SGDLS, CDR2 YYNGEE. The CDR3 has 14 residues.

The rearrangement uses TRBV19 and TRBJ1-1; D remains ambiguous. Per the germline V gene, CDR1 is LNHDA and CDR2 is SQIVND (reference sequence). V lost 5 bases and J 0 bases, leaving 7 bases between the germline ends. The length of the CDR3 is 13 residues. In DNA form, the CDR3 reads TGTGCCAGTAGTGATAGTTTGAACACTGAAGCTTTCTTT. This codes for CASSDSLNTEAFF.

As to this clone: The same CDR3 arises from other DNA sequences in this sample as well. The chain uses TRBV7-2 and TRBJ2-1; TRBD2 agrees at 7 bases. This CDR3 spans 19 amino acids. After removal of 6 bases from V and 2 bases from J, the junction contained 19 bases not matched to a gene. CDR1 SGHTA and CDR2 FQGNSA come from the germline V gene. The CDR3 DNA reads TGTGCCAGCAGTCGGGCGAGACTAGCCCAATCTTACACCTACAATGAGCAGTTCTTC. Translated: CASSRARLAQSYTYNEQFF. The whole variable domain, remainder taken from reference TRBV7-2 and TRBJ2-1, is GAGVSQSPSNKVTEKGKDVELRCDPISGHTALYWYRQSLGQGLEFLIYFQGNSAPDKSGLPSDRFSAERTGGSVSTLTIQRTQQEDSAVYLCASSRARLAQSYTYNEQFFGPGTRLTVL.

This chain uses TRBV28 with TRBJ1-3, with D possibly TRBD1 on 6 matching bases. CDR1 and CDR2 from the germline V gene are MDHEN and SYDVKM. The CDR3 runs 15 residues. V was cut by 7 bases and J by 0 bases, with 13 bases left in between. This CDR3 is CASTARGASGNTIYF. The CDR3 DNA follows: TGTGCCAGCACCGCCCGGGGGGCCTCTGGAAACACCATATATTTT.

The V gene is TRBV6-5, the J gene TRBJ2-1, with 7 nucleotides matching TRBD1. V gave up 8 bases and J gave up 8 bases; unmatched junction bases: 3. The V gene's germline CDR1 is MNHEY and CDR2 SVGAGI. The CDR3 is made up of 11 amino acids. Here the CDR3 DNA reads TGTGCCAGCTTCACAGGGGATGAGCAGTTCTTC. This codes for CASFTGDEQFF.

The chain recombines TRBV9 with TRBJ2-1; 10 bases line up with TRBD1. V lost 2 bases, J lost 2 bases, and 4 bases stayed unmatched. Germline assignment: CDR1 SGDLS and CDR2 YYNGEE. The CDR3 has 16 amino acids. Written as DNA, the CDR3 is TGTGCCAGCAGCGTCGGGACAGGGGATACCTACAATGAGCAGTTCTTC. It encodes CASSVGTGDTYNEQFF.

This sequence joins TRBV5-1 and TRBJ1-3; D may be TRBD1 (6 bases). CDR3 size: 22 residues. CDR1 SGHRS and CDR2 YFSETQ come from the germline V gene. The ends were cut back, 0 bases at V and 0 bases at J, with 28 bases in the middle. The CDR3 reads CASSLDGVGQLFPISSGNTIYF. CDR3 coding DNA: TGCGCCAGCAGCTTGGATGGGGTCGGACAGCTATTTCCGATAAGCTCTGGAAACACCATATATTTT.